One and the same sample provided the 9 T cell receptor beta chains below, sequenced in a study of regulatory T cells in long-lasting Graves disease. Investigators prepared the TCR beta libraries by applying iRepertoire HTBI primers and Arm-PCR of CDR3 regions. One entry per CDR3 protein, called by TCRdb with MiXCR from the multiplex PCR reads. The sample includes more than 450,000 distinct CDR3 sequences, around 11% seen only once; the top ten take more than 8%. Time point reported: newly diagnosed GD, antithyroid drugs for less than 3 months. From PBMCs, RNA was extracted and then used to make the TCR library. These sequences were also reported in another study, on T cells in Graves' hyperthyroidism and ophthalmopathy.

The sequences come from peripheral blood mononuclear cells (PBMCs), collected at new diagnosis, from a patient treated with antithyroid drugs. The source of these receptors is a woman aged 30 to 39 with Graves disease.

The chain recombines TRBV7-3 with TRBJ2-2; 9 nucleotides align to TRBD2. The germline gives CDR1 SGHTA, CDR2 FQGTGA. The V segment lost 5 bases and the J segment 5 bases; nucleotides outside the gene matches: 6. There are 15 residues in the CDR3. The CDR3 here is CASSPTLAGTGELFF. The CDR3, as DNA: TGTGCCAGCAGCCCCACTCTAGCGGGAACCGGGGAGCTGTTTTTT.

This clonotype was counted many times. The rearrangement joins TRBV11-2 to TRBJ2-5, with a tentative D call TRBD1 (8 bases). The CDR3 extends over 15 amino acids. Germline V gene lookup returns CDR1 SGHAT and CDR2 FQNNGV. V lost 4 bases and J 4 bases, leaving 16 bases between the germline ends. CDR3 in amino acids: CASSSPSGTGETQYF. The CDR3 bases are TGTGCCAGCAGCTCCCCCAGCGGGACAGGAGAGACCCAGTACTTC.

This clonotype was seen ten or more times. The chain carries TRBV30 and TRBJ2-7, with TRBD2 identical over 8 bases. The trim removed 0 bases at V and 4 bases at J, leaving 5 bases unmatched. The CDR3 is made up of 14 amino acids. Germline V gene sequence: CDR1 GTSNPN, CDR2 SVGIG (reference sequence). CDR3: CAWSVGASGYEQYF. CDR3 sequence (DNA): TGTGCCTGGAGTGTCGGGGCTAGCGGGTACGAGCAGTACTTC.

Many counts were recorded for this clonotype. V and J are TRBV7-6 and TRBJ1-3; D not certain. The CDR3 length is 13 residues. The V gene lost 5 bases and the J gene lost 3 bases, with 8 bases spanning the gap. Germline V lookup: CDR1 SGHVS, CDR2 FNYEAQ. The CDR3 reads CASSAEIGNTIYF. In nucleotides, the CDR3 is TGTGCCAGCAGCGCTGAGATTGGAAACACCATATATTTT.

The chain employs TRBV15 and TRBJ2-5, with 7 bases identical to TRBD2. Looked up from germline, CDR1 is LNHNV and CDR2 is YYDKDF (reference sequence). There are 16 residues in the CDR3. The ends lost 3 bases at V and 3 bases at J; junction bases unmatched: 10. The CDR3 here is CATSSQLADIKETQYF. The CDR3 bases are TGTGCCACCAGCAGCCAGCTAGCGGATATTAAAGAGACCCAGTACTTC.

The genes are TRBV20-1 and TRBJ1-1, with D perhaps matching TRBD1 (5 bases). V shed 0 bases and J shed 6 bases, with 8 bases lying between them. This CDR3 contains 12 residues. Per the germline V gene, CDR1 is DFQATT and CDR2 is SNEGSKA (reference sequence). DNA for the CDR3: TGCAGTGCTAGAGACCTGGGGCCTGAAGCTTTCTTT. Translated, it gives CSARDLGPEAFF.

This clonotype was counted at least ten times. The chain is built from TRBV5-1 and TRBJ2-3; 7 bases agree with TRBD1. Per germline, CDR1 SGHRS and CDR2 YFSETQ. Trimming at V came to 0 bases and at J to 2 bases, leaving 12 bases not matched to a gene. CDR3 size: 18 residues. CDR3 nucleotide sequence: TGCGCCAGCAGCTTGGCCAGGGACAGCCGAGCCTACACAGATACGCAGTATTTT. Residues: CASSLARDSRAYTDTQYF.

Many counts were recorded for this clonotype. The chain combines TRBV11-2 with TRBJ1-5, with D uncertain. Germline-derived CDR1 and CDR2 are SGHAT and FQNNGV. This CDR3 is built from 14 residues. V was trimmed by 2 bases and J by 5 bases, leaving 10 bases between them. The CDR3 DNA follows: TGTGCCAGCAGCTTACGGCTTACGGATCAGCCCCAGCATTTT. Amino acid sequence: CASSLRLTDQPQHF.

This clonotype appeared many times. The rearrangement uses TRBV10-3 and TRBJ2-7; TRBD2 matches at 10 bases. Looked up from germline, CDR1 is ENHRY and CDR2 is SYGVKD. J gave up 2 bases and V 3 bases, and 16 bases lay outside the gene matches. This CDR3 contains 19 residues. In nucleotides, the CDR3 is TGTGCCATCAGTGAAGGCATGATAGCGGGGGGTCGGGGGCCCTACGAGCAGTACTTC. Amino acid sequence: CAISEGMIAGGRGPYEQYF.